The sample holds many counts of the clone carrying this T cell receptor beta chain. No antigen is known for it. The authors sequenced patients whose flow cytometry had shown CD8+CD57+ cell expansion. These data come from a study of CD8+CD57+ T cells in acquired aplastic anemia. Study overall: DNA from sorted CD4+ and CD8+ cells averaged 3.2 ug. Overall study results and limits: Researchers report that about 28 CD8+ CDR3 sequences appeared in both patients and controls.

Profiling that covered TCR beta VDJ and CDR3 relied on genomic DNA as its template. TCRdb re-derived calls from the reads in MiXCR, one entry per CDR3 protein. The table records around 200,000 distinct CDR3 sequences, approximately 48% of them present only once. The source of this sequence is a human donor with aplastic anemia. Sequencing was done on a sample of sorted CD4+, CD8+, or CD8+CD57+ T cells (not recorded which) from PBMCs.

The CDR3 sequence is CASSLRTRVGTDTQYF. The CDR3 nucleotides read TGCGCCAGCAGCCTCCGAACTAGGGTAGGCACAGATACGCAGTATTTT. The rearrangement joins TRBV5-1 to TRBJ2-3; tentative D call: TRBD2 (5 bases). The length of the CDR3 is 16 residues. Germline V CDR1 and CDR2: SGHRS, YFSETQ. Between the trimmed V and J ends, which lost 4 bases and 1 base, there was a span of 16 bases.